Here is one TCR beta chain with its context. It lacks a known antigen. No base quality information exists; no much larger clone differs at one position. TCRbeta CDR3 regions were amplified from genomic DNA using the immunoSEQ Assay, a bias-controlled multiplex PCR. The published analysis was carried out like this. Within the assay, amplification of reference gene primers was used to estimate how many nucleated cells each sample contained. Sequence reads were collapsed and filtered to measure the absolute abundance of every unique TCRbeta CDR3 rearrangement. For each sample, productive Simpson clonality was calculated as the square root of Simpson's diversity index over productive rearrangements. This is the immuneACCESS table as TCRdb keeps it, with only in-frame sequences that have V and J called. A part of the clones is gone; compared with another copy, unresolved V genes explain less than half, and the rest is unexplained. V, J and clone size are those of that table, while D and trimming were read from the DNA. The sample records about 150,000 clones, around nine tenths of which are singletons. The top ten clonotypes cover 2% to 3% of the sample.

Via the germline V gene, CDR1 is SNHLY and CDR2 FYNNEI. Trimming removed 0 bases from V and 3 bases from J, leaving 12 bases between the germline ends. From cysteine to phenylalanine, the CDR3 is 15 amino acids long. Only the CDR3 portion is preserved as DNA: 45 bases, with reading frame beginning at the first base. The data are from a study of blood T cell repertoires in COVID-19 (dated by TCRdb to the early 2020s). For the study in its entirety: Samples covering the acute and convalescent phases of COVID-19 were provided by collaborators in the United States, Italy and Spain. Where HLA class I and class II types were available, the types were taken from metadata supplied by the sample provider, not from assay-based typing. A de-identified subject ID, COVID-19 status, age in years and sex were almost always included in the sample metadata. Subjects who had been exposed to COVID-19, were actively infected with it, or had recovered from it provided the deeply sampled blood TCRbeta repertoires that made up the dataset. The repertoires were released in a freely available public database intended as a resource for research on the immune response to SARS-CoV-2. Samples came from the ongoing ImmuneRACE study (first 160 participants) plus 1,254 subjects from 6 global collaborators. The prospective study material was composed of cDNA or gDNA derived from T cells, B-cell-depleted T cells, or PBMCs.

Each collaborating institution followed its own protocols to collect whole blood in K2EDTA tubes. For TCRbeta analysis, collaborators shipped samples as frozen whole blood, isolated PBMCs, or DNA extracted from either of those sample types. Paper-wide results and their limitations: How much clinical and demographic metadata was included differed by source and by participant, and the metadata was provided uncurated.

The receptor's source is a woman in her seventies with acute or convalescent COVID-19. Sequences were obtained from peripheral blood. The chain joins TRBV2 to TRBJ2-7; perhaps TRBD1 is the D gene, with 6 bases matching. In nucleotide form, the sequence is TGTGCCAGCAGTGAAGCGGTGGGGGCATACTACGAGCAGTACTTC. Translated, it reads CASSEAVGAYYEQYF.